This T cell receptor (beta chain) comes out of a study of control samples from healthy donors and cancer patients. TCRdb keeps only in-frame clones here, not all; method: immunoSEQ multiplex PCR. The sample consists of some 97,000 clones, roughly 87% of them appearing once. CDR1 is LGHNA and CDR2 is YSLEER in the germline V gene. The CDR3 has 16 residues. Trimming cost V 3 bases and J 8 bases, with 20 bases left between them. The source of this sequence is a woman between 50 and 59 years old in good health. The V gene is TRBV4-3, the J gene TRBJ2-4, with D perhaps assigned TRBD1 or TRBD2 (5 bases each). The sequencing sample was made of blood. The CDR3 DNA sequence: TGCGCCAGCAGCCAGGATGCCGCCGGGGCCTCAGACATTCAGTACTTC. Translation: CASSQDAAGASDIQYF.